This T cell receptor beta chain is from a study of blood T cell repertoires in COVID-19. For the study at large: The cDNA or gDNA used as material had been derived from T cells, B-cell-depleted T cells, or PBMCs.

Authors' analysis steps: Reference gene primer amplification in the assay estimated nucleated cell counts. Profiling relied on immunoSEQ multiplex PCR, and the TCRdb table lists in-frame clones only, not all of them. V and J calls and clone size follow that table, whereas D and trimming were derived from the DNA. The table shows some 51,000 clones, with about nine tenths occurring only once. CDR1 and CDR2 (germline): MNHEY, SMNVEV (reference sequence). There are 14 residues in the CDR3. Trimming cost V 7 bases and J 0 bases, with 13 bases left between them. Specimen: peripheral blood. This sequence originates from a man aged 40-49 years with acute or convalescent COVID-19. J is TRBJ2-7 and V is TRBV27; perhaps TRBD2 as D (5 bases). CDR3 region: CASTRLGGSYEQYF. As DNA, the CDR3 is TGTGCCAGCACCCGACTCGGAGGCTCCTACGAGCAGTACTTC.